This T cell receptor (beta chain) stems from a study of T cell responses to AZD1222 COVID-19 vaccine. Looking at the study overall: Pooled in the analysis were second doses at about 4 or about 12 weeks. Study conclusions and caveats: The span of vaccine-associated CD4 TCRs extended across spike, with dominance at 160-218 and 743-854. Just six AZD1222 recipients were seropositive at baseline. Reportedly, close to half of spike-specific TCRs are directed against unmutated variant regions.

The CDR3 loop spans 15 amino acids. V shed 3 bases and J shed 0 bases, with 11 bases lying between them. Germline CDR1 reads KGHSH; CDR2 reads LQKENI. Data came from immunoSEQ multiplex PCR; TCRdb stores just in-frame clones and leaves some out. This table holds under 130,000 clones, over 70% found once. Details on this clone: Antigen specificity is unknown.

The sample consisted of peripheral blood, taken on day 0 of AZD1222 vaccination. V gene TRBV18 combines with J gene TRBJ1-1; no clear D. The clonotype originates from an adult in good health. The CDR3 spells CASSPFGQLNTEAFF. CDR3 nucleotides: TGTGCCAGCTCACCGTTTGGGCAGTTGAACACTGAAGCTTTCTTT. The full variable domain, rest sourced from reference TRBV18 and TRBJ1-1, is NAGVMQNPRHLVRRRGQEARLRCSPMKGHSHVYWYRQLPEEGLKFMVYLQKENIIDESGMPKERFSAEFPKEGPSILRIQQVVRGDSAAYFCASSPFGQLNTEAFFGQGTRLTVV.